The next 12 T cell receptor beta chains were all read from a single sample in a study of control samples from healthy donors and cancer patients. Data came from immunoSEQ multiplex PCR; TCRdb stores just in-frame clones and leaves some out. This table has 130,000 or so clones, roughly 90% appearing once. Sequenced: blood. The receptors come from a man between 50 and 59 years old in good health.

V gene TRBV10-3 combines with J gene TRBJ2-3; D assignment may be TRBD1 or TRBD2 (5 bases each). CDR3 length equals 15 residues. The V and J ends lost 4 bases and 4 bases respectively, with 15 bases between them. CDR1 is ENHRY, CDR2 SYGVKD, per germline. The CDR3 nucleotides read TGTGCCATCAGTGTTCGGGGCGGAAATCCAGATACGCAGTATTTT. This encodes CAISVRGGNPDTQYF.

The chain is built from TRBV28 and TRBJ1-3; 7 bases agree with TRBD1. Germline loops: CDR1 MDHEN, CDR2 SYDVKM. The CDR3 sequence is 17 residues long. After removal of 6 bases from V and 0 bases from J, the junction contained 11 bases not matched to a gene. This CDR3 is CASSPPTGTPSGNTIYF. The CDR3 DNA follows: TGTGCCAGCAGCCCACCGACAGGGACGCCCTCTGGAAACACCATATATTTT.

This clone has only a few counts. The chain carries TRBV9 and TRBJ2-5, with D perhaps TRBD1 (7 bases). Between the trimmed V and J ends, which lost 3 bases and 4 bases, there was a span of 13 bases. In germline, CDR1 is SGDLS, CDR2 YYNGEE. This CDR3 is built from 14 residues. In DNA, the CDR3 is TGTGCCAGCAGCGCCGGAGGGGGCGGAGAGACCCAGTACTTC. Its translation: CASSAGGGGETQYF.

This sequence joins TRBV10-1 and TRBJ2-2, with D possibly matching TRBD1 (5 bases). Looked up from germline, CDR1 is WNHNN and CDR2 is SYGVQD (reference sequence). The ends were cut back, 6 bases at V and 0 bases at J, with 11 bases in the middle. This CDR3 has 15 residues. In nucleotides, the CDR3 is TGCGCCAGCAGCACAGGAACTGCGAACACCGGGGAGCTGTTTTTT. This codes for CASSTGTANTGELFF.

The J gene is TRBJ1-2, the V gene TRBV18; 7 positions agree with TRBD1. CDR1 is KGHSH, CDR2 LQKENI, per germline. Trimming took 2 bases from V and 6 from J; bases not matched to a gene: 3. CDR3 length: 13 amino acids. The DNA for the CDR3 is TGTGCCAGCTCACCAAGGACAGGTGATGGCTACACCTTC. This sequence encodes CASSPRTGDGYTF.

This chain connects TRBV11-3 to TRBJ2-1; tentatively, D is TRBD2 (5 bases). Germline V lookup: CDR1 SGHNT, CDR2 YENEEA. Trimming shortened V by 2 bases and J by 1 base, and 9 bases separated the two germline ends. The CDR3 is made up of 15 amino acids. The DNA of the CDR3 is TGTGCCAGCAGCTTATCGGCGGGTTCCTACAATGAGCAGTTCTTC. This codes for CASSLSAGSYNEQFF.

This rearrangement joins TRBV18 to TRBJ2-3; 14 positions agree with TRBD2. V shed 5 bases, J shed 6 bases, and the junction held 4 bases outside the gene matches. This CDR3 comprises 15 residues. Looked up from germline, CDR1 is KGHSH and CDR2 is LQKENI. The CDR3 reads CASSETSGGADTQYF. DNA of the CDR3: TGTGCCAGCTCAGAGACTAGCGGGGGGGCTGATACGCAGTATTTT.

CDR3 nucleotides: TGTGCCAGCAGCTCAGGGGGGGACGAGCAGTACTTC. Its translation is CASSSGGDEQYF. The chain recombines TRBV5-6 with TRBJ2-7; the D call may be TRBD1 or TRBD2 (7 bases each). In germline, CDR1 is SGHDT, CDR2 YYEEEE. Trimming took off 3 bases at V and 5 bases at J, with 9 bases between the two ends. The CDR3 is 12 residues long.

The rearrangement links TRBV13 to TRBJ2-4; D assignment may be TRBD1 or TRBD2 (5 bases each). This CDR3 has 16 amino acids. CDR1 PRHDT and CDR2 FYEKMQ come from the germline V gene (reference sequence). V lost 7 bases and J 0 bases, leaving 16 bases between the germline ends. This CDR3 is CASTYGAVKAKNIQYF. DNA for the CDR3: TGTGCCAGCACCTACGGGGCAGTCAAAGCCAAAAACATTCAGTACTTC.

This chain connects TRBV3-1 (or the pseudogene TRBV3-2) to TRBJ2-2; TRBD2 agrees at 13 bases. The ends lost 4 bases at V and 11 bases at J; junction bases unmatched: 16. Germline V gives CDR1 LGHDT, CDR2 YNNKEL (reference sequence). CDR3 length: 18 residues. The CDR3, as DNA: TGTGCCAGCAGCCCCCCGCCGACTAGCGGGGGGAAACCGGGAGAGCTGTTTTTT. Translation: CASSPPPTSGGKPGELFF.

The CDR3 bases are TGTGCCAGCAGTGAGGTAGCGGGGTACAATGAGCAGTTCTTC. This translates into CASSEVAGYNEQFF. The chain has TRBV6-1 and TRBJ2-1; TRBD2 matches at 8 bases. After removal of 3 bases from V and 4 bases from J, the junction contained 2 bases not matched to a gene. The CDR3 runs to 14 residues. Germline V gene data show CDR1 as MNHNS and CDR2 as SASEGT.

The chain couples TRBV7-9 to TRBJ2-1; the D is unclear. The CDR3 covers 15 residues. The germline gives CDR1 SEHNR, CDR2 FQNEAQ (reference sequence). The V end lost 1 base, the J end lost 2 bases, and 9 bases lay between the germline ends. CDR3 DNA sequence: TGTGCCAGCAGCTTAGTGGAGTGGGCCTACAATGAGCAGTTCTTC. Translated, it gives CASSLVEWAYNEQFF.